What follows is one T cell receptor (beta chain) and its context. Per the study methods: It was from reference gene primer amplification that nucleated cell counts were estimated. The repertoire was sequenced with immunoSEQ multiplex PCR; TCRdb's copy has only in-frame clones and lacks some. For V, J and clone size, that table is used; D and trimming come from the DNA. The sample comprises roughly 140,000 clones, nearly 85% of which are singletons, and 3% to 4.5% rests with the top ten. Participant ages covered roughly 18 to 90 years across 25 or so US areas. Categorization into cohorts depended on clinical history that participants reported. This sample stems from a study of blood T cell repertoires in COVID-19. Study overall: Resolution of symptoms, clearance, or two negative PCRs was present in recovered Cohort 3 donors.

Germline values: CDR1 MDHEN, CDR2 SYDVKM. CDR3 length equals 14 residues. V lost 6 bases to trimming and J lost 0 bases, with 11 bases between them. The TCR sequence derives from a man aged 50 to 60 in a cohort exposed to, infected with or recovered from COVID-19 (not recorded which). Sequencing used PBMCs or T cells enriched from blood (not recorded which). The gene calls are TRBV28 and TRBJ1-2, with unresolved D. CDR3 coding DNA: TGTGCCAGCAGGCTATCGCTCGCTAACTATGGCTACACCTTC. This sequence encodes CASRLSLANYGYTF.